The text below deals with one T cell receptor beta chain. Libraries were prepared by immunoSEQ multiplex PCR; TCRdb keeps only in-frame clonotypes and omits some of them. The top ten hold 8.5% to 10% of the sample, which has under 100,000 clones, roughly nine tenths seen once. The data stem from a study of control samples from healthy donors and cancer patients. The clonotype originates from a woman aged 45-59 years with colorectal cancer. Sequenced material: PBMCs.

The CDR3 sequence is CASSRAAEETQYF. In DNA, the CDR3 is TGTGCCAGCAGCCGAGCAGCAGAAGAGACCCAGTACTTC. This rearrangement joins TRBV3-1 (or the pseudogene TRBV3-2) to TRBJ2-5; D unclear. Germline V lookup: CDR1 LGHDT, CDR2 YNNKEL (reference sequence). Trimming pared 4 bases from V and 3 bases from J, leaving 9 bases between. The CDR3 sequence is 13 residues long.